This T cell receptor (beta chain) is drawn from a study of T-cell memory formation after mild COVID-19. Study-wide findings and caveats: Clones that contracted from day 15 to 85 had balanced CD4/CD8; later expanders were CD4+ biased.

This CDR3 is 14 amino acids long. Germline V gene sequence: CDR1 SQVTM, CDR2 ANQGSEA. With 5 bases removed from V and 6 bases from J, the gap between germline ends came to 19 bases. TCRdb fed the 5' RACE reads into MiXCR, producing one record per CDR3 protein. The sample carries some 190,000 distinct CDR3 sequences, around 19% recorded once. Points on this clonotype: Its antigen remains unidentified.

The sample consisted of PBMCs or a T cell subset sorted from them (not recorded which). The V and J genes are TRBV29-1 and TRBJ1-2; D remains ambiguous. The clonotype comes from an adult woman who had mild COVID-19 (a few samples of this study predate the infection). Cell type and time point are not known. Written as DNA, the CDR3 is TGCAGCGTTCCCCGAGAACACGGGTTGGATGGCTACACCTTC. Its translation is CSVPREHGLDGYTF.